This T cell receptor (beta chain) was captured by sequencing in a study of PD-1 blockade in mismatch repair-deficient tumors. For the study at large: Patients had eleven to twelve mismatch repair-deficient cancer types, all previously treated and progressing.

CDR3 length: 13 residues. Germline V gene lookup returns CDR1 SGHTA and CDR2 FQGNSA. Trimming stripped 1 base from V and 15 bases from J, with 16 bases between. Sequenced by immunoSEQ multiplex PCR; TCRdb stores in-frame clones only, minus some. The table includes tens of thousands of clones, more than 80% detected once. This material consisted of peripheral blood, taken 12 weeks after starting pembrolizumab. This rearrangement joins TRBV7-2 to TRBJ2-1; a weak D match, TRBD2 (5 bases). The clonotype comes from an adult with mismatch repair-deficient cancer. DNA of the CDR3: TGTGCCAGCAGCTTAGGGTGGGAGAGCTATCCGTTCTTC. Its protein is CASSLGWESYPFF.